The present entry profiles one TCR beta chain with its context. Methods used by the authors: The authors estimated nucleated cell counts from reference gene primer amplification. The repertoire was sequenced with immunoSEQ multiplex PCR; TCRdb's copy has only in-frame clones and lacks some. The V and J calls and clone size come from that table; D and trimming were worked out from the DNA. This sample has roughly 150,000 clones; roughly 85% occur once, and the top ten carry around a sixth. This record belongs to a study of blood T cell repertoires in COVID-19. This CDR3 spans 17 amino acids. The germline V gene encodes CDR1 SGHDN and CDR2 FVKESK. With V trimmed by 0 bases and J by 5 bases, 11 bases remained unmatched. Cohorts were based on clinical histories the participants reported. In Cohort 3, a recovered donor had either two negative PCRs, clearance, or symptom resolution.

The sequencing sample was made of PBMCs or T cells enriched from blood (not recorded which). The chain links TRBV14 to TRBJ2-7, with TRBD2 matching 9 bases. The clonotype originates from a man aged 55-75 years who had recovered from COVID-19. The CDR3 DNA reads TGTGCCAGCAGCCAAGATTACGGTAGCGGGAGCGTCCACGAGCAGTACTTC. Amino acids: CASSQDYGSGSVHEQYF.